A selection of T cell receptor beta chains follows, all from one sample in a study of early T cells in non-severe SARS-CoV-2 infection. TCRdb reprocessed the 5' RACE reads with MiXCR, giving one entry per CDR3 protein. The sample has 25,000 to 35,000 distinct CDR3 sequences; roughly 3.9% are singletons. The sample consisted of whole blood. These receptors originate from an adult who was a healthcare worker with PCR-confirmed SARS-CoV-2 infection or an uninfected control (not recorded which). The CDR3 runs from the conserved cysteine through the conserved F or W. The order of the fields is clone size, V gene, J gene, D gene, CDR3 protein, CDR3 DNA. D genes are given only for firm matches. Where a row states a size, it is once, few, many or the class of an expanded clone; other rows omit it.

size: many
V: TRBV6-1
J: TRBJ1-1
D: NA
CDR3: CASSWGTMNTEAFF
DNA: TGTGCCAGCAGCTGGGGGACCATGAACACTGAAGCTTTCTTT

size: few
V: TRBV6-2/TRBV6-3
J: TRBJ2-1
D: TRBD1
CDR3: CASSSGQVGGNEQFF
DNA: TGTGCCAGCAGTTCGGGACAGGTCGGCGGCAATGAGCAGTTCTTC

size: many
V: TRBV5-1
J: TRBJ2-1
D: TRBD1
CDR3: CASSGDRGPYNEQFF
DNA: TGCGCCAGCAGCGGCGACAGGGGGCCATACAATGAGCAGTTCTTC

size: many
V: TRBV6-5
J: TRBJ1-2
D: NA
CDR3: CATTPGGSGVYGYTF
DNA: TGTGCCACCACTCCGGGGGGCAGCGGAGTTTACGGCTACACCTTC

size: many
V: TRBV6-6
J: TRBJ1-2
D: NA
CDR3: CASRSRVYGYTF
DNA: TGTGCCAGCAGGTCCAGGGTCTATGGCTACACCTTC

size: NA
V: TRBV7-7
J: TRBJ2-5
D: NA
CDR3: CASSSSGLGETQYF
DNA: TGTGCCAGCAGCTCCAGCGGACTCGGAGAGACCCAGTACTTC

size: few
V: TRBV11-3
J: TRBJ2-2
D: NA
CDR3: CASSVGLLVDPGELFF
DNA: TGTGCCAGCAGCGTAGGACTACTAGTGGATCCCGGGGAGCTGTTTTTT

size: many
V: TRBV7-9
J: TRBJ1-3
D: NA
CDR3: CASSTDRASGNTIYF
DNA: TGTGCCAGCAGCACCGACAGAGCCTCTGGAAACACCATATATTTT

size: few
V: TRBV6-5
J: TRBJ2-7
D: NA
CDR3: CASSTAGQRTYEQYF
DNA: TGTGCCAGCAGTACCGCGGGACAGCGGACCTACGAGCAGTACTTC

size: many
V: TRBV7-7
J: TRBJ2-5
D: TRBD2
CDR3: CASSPSGISGGETQYF
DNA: TGTGCTAGCAGCCCTAGCGGGATCTCGGGTGGAGAGACCCAGTACTTC

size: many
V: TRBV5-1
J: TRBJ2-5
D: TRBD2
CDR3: CASSDGLAETQYF
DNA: TGCGCCAGCAGCGATGGACTAGCGGAGACCCAGTACTTC

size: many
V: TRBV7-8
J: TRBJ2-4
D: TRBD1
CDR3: CATLSGTGILAKNIQYF
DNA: TGTGCCACCCTAAGTGGGACAGGGATCCTTGCCAAAAACATTCAGTACTTC

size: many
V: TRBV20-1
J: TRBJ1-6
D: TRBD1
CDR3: CSARDRGQGSTYNSPLHF
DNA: TGCAGTGCTAGAGATAGGGGGCAGGGCTCCACCTATAATTCACCCCTCCACTTT

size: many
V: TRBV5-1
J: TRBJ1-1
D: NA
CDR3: CASSLDRPNTEAFF
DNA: TGCGCCAGCAGCTTGGACAGACCGAACACTGAAGCTTTCTTT

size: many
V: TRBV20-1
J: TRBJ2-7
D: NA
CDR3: CSARPKAFPYEQYF
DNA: TGCAGTGCTAGACCGAAAGCTTTCCCCTACGAGCAGTACTTC

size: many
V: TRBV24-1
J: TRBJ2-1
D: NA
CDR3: CATSDSSPGLSSYNEQFF
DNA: TGTGCCACCAGTGACTCTTCCCCGGGACTCAGCTCCTACAATGAGCAGTTCTTC

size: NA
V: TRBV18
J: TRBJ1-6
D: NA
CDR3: CASSPEGDSPLHF
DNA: TGTGCCAGCTCACCGGAGGGTGATTCACCCCTCCACTTT

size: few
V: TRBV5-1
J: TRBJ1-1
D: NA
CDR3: CASSLVRRRDTEAFF
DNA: TGCGCCAGCAGCTTGGTCAGACGGCGGGACACTGAAGCTTTCTTT

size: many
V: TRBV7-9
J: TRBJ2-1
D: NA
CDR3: CASSQTRPSALGEQFF
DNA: TGTGCCAGCAGCCAGACGCGCCCTTCGGCTCTGGGGGAGCAGTTCTTC

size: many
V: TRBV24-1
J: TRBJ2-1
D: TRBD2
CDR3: CATSDSLAGLYNEQFF
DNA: TGTGCCACCAGTGATTCCCTAGCGGGACTATACAATGAGCAGTTCTTC

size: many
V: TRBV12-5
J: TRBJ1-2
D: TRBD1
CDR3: CASGLGRDRDFYNYGYTF
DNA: TGTGCTAGTGGTTTGGGCAGGGACAGGGATTTTTATAACTATGGCTACACCTTC

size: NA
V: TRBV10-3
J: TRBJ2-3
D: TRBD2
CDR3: CAIRGGGAKEDTQYF
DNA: TGTGCCATCAGAGGCGGGGGGGCGAAGGAAGATACGCAGTATTTT

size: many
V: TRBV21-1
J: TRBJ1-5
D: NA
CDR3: CASINGGDQPQHF
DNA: TGTGCCAGCATCAACGGGGGGGATCAGCCCCAGCATTTT

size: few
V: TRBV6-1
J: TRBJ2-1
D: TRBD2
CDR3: CASTGGYNEQFF
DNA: TGTGCCAGCACCGGGGGGTACAATGAGCAGTTCTTC

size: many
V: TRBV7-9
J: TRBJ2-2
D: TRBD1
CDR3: CASSSGTGSGELFF
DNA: TGTGCCAGCAGCTCCGGGACAGGGTCTGGGGAGCTGTTTTTT

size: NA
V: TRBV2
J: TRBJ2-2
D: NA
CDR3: CASRSEKTGMNTGELFF
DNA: TGTGCCAGCAGATCGGAGAAGACGGGAATGAACACCGGGGAGCTGTTTTTT

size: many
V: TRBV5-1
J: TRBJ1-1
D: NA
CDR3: CASSFGRGEAFF
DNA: TGCGCCAGCAGCTTCGGGAGGGGTGAAGCTTTCTTT

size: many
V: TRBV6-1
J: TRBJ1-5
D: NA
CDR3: CATLDRSNQPQHF
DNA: TGTGCCACCCTGGACAGATCCAATCAGCCCCAGCATTTT

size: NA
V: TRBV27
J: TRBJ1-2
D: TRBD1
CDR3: CASSASGTGAGYTF
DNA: TGTGCCAGCAGTGCATCCGGGACAGGGGCCGGCTACACCTTC

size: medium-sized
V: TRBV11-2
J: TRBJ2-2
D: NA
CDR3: CASSPGTNTGELFF
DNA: TGTGCCAGCAGTCCCGGGACAAACACCGGGGAGCTGTTTTTT

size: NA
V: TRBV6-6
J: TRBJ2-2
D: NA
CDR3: CASSYLGGELFF
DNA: TGTGCCAGCAGTTACTTAGGAGGGGAGCTGTTTTTT

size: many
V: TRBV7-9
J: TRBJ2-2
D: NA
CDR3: CASSETGELFF
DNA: TGTGCCAGCAGCGAGACCGGGGAGCTGTTTTTT

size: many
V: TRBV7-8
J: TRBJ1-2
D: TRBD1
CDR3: CASSAPRDSVNYGYTF
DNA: TGTGCCAGCAGCGCCCCCCGGGACAGCGTGAACTATGGCTACACCTTC

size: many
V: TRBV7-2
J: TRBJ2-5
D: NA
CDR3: CASSRSPKETQYF
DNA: TGTGCCAGCAGCCGTTCTCCAAAAGAGACCCAGTACTTC

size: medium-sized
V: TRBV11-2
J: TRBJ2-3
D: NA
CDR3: CASSLGAGSTDTQYF
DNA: TGTGCCAGCAGCTTAGGCGCAGGGAGTACAGATACGCAGTATTTT

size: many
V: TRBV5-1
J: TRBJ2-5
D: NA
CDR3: CASSLLTGPQETQYF
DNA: TGCGCCAGCAGCTTACTTACAGGGCCACAAGAGACCCAGTACTTC

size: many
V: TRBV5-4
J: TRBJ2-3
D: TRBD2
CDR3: CASSPGLAGGRTDTQYF
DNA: TGTGCCAGCAGCCCGGGACTAGCGGGAGGGAGGACAGATACGCAGTATTTT

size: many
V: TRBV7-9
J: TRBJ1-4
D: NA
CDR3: CASSLGRGLSLGTNEKLFF
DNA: TGTGCCAGCAGCTTAGGCAGGGGCCTATCCTTGGGAACTAATGAAAAACTGTTTTTT

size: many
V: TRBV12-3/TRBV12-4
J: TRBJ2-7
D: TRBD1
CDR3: CASSRYGTGSYEQYF
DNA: TGTGCCAGCAGTCGTTACGGGACAGGGTCCTACGAGCAGTACTTC

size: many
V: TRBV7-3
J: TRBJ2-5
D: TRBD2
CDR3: CASSLTSGGTATQYF
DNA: TGTGCCAGCAGCTTAACTAGCGGGGGGACGGCGACCCAGTACTTC

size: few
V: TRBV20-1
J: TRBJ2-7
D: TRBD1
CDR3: CSARDPKGTGGYEQYF
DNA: TGCAGTGCTAGAGATCCTAAAGGGACAGGGGGCTACGAGCAGTACTTC

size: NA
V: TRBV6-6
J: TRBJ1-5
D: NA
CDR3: CASSYGADSNQPQHF
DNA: TGTGCCAGCAGTTACGGGGCAGATAGCAATCAGCCCCAGCATTTT

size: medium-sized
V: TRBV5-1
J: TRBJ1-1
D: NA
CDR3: CASSFSTMLEEKAFF
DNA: TGCGCCAGCAGCTTTTCGACCATGCTAGAGGAGAAAGCTTTCTTT

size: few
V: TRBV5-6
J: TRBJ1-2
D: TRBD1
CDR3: CASSGDRGSYGYTF
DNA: TGTGCCAGCAGCGGGGACAGGGGAAGCTATGGCTACACCTTC

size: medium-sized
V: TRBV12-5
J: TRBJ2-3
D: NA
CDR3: CASGSTDTQYF
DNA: TGTGCTAGTGGTTCCACAGATACGCAGTATTTT

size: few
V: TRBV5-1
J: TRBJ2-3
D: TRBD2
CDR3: CASSLAAGGPDTQYF
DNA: TGCGCCAGCAGCTTGGCCGCGGGAGGACCAGATACGCAGTATTTT

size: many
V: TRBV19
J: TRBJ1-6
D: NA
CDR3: CASSQGNNSPLHF
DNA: TGTGCCAGTAGCCAGGGGAATAATTCACCCCTCCACTTT

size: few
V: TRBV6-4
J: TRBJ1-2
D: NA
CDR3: CASCDSAGSVYGYTF
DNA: TGTGCCAGCTGTGACTCGGCAGGGAGCGTCTATGGCTACACCTTC

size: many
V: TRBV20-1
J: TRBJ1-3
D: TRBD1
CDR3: CSAADRVNRNTIYF
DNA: TGCAGTGCTGCCGACAGGGTAAACCGAAACACCATATATTTT